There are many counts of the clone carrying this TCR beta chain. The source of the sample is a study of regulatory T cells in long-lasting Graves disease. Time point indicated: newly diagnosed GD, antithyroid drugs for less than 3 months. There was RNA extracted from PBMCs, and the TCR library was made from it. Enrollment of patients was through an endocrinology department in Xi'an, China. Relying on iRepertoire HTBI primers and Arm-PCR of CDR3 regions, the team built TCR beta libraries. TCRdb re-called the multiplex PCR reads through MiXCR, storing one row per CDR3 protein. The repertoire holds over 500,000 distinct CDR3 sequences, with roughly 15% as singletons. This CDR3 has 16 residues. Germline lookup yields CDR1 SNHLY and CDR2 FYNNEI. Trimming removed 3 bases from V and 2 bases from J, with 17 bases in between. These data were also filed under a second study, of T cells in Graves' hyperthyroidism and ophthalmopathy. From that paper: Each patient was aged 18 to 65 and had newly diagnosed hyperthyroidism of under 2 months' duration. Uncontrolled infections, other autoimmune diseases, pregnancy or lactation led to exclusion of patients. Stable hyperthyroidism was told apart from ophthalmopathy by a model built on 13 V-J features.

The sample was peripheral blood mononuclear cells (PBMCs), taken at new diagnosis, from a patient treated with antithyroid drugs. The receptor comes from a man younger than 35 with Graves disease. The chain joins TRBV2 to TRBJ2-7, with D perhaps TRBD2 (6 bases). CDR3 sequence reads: CASSDRPGTPTYEQYF. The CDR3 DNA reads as TGTGCCAGCAGTGATCGTCCCGGGACTCCGACCTACGAGCAGTACTTC.